Each of the 24 T cell receptor beta chains below was sequenced from the same sample in a study of blood T cell repertoires in COVID-19. Here immunoSEQ multiplex PCR was the method, and the copy in TCRdb shows in-frame clones only, minus some. The sample lists a few hundred thousand clones, 88% occurring once. Sequenced material: peripheral blood. These receptor sequences come from a man aged 55-75 years who had recovered from COVID-19.

The rearrangement links TRBV27 to TRBJ2-7, with TRBD1 matching over 11 bases. In germline, CDR1 is MNHEY, CDR2 SMNVEV (reference sequence). The junction had 6 bases not matched to a gene; V was cut back by 1 base and J by 4 bases. The CDR3 loop spans 16 amino acids. The CDR3 spells CASSLLRDRGRYEQYF. In DNA form, the CDR3 reads TGTGCCAGCAGTTTATTAAGGGACAGGGGGAGGTACGAGCAGTACTTC.

CDR3 residues: CASSPAGPFEDEQYF. CDR3 DNA sequence: TGTGCCAGCTCACCCGCAGGGCCCTTCGAAGACGAGCAGTACTTC. This chain connects TRBV18 to TRBJ2-7; D might be TRBD1 (5 bases). The CDR3 consists of 15 residues. Trimming stripped 3 bases from V and 5 bases from J, with 17 bases between. Germline CDR1 KGHSH, CDR2 LQKENI.

The chain joins TRBV12-5 to TRBJ2-3; tentatively, D is TRBD1 (6 bases). There are 15 residues in the CDR3. V gave up 7 bases and J gave up 0 bases, with 14 bases separating them. In germline, CDR1 is LGHNT, CDR2 FRNRAP. The CDR3 protein is CASAHGTSSTDTQYF. CDR3 DNA: TGTGCTAGTGCTCACGGGACATCTAGCACAGATACGCAGTATTTT. The whole variable domain, remainder taken from reference TRBV12-5 and TRBJ2-3, is DARVTQTPRHKVTEMGQEVTMRCQPILGHNTVFWYRQTMMQGLELLAYFRNRAPLDDSGMPKDRFSAEMPDATLATLKIQPSEPRDSAVYFCASAHGTSSTDTQYFGPGTRLTVL.

The chain carries TRBV6-2 or TRBV6-3 and TRBJ1-5, with unresolved D. The V gene's germline CDR1 is MNHEY and CDR2 SVGEGT. The germline V and J ends were trimmed by 0 bases and 4 bases, with 4 bases remaining between them. The CDR3 is 13 residues long. CDR3 DNA sequence: TGTGCCAGCAGTTACTCCCTGAATCAGCCCCAGCATTTT. This translates into CASSYSLNQPQHF.

CDR3 nucleotides: TGTGCCAGCAGTGAAGCGGGCAGCTCCTACGAGCAGTACTTC. Translation gives CASSEAGSSYEQYF. The chain is built from TRBV6-1 and TRBJ2-7; D is unclear. CDR3 length equals 14 residues. Germline CDR1 is MNHNS and CDR2 is SASEGT. Trimming took 0 bases from V and 0 from J, leaving 6 bases between them.

This chain links TRBV2 with TRBJ2-7; TRBD2 might be the D (6 bases). The V gene lost 10 bases and the J gene lost 7 bases, with 20 bases spanning the gap. The CDR3 covers 13 residues. Germline CDR1 is SNHLY and CDR2 is FYNNEI. The CDR3, as DNA: TGTGCCACCAAGGGGAGGTCCAACGGGGAGCAGTACTTC. Translation gives CATKGRSNGEQYF.

The chain uses TRBV24-1 and TRBJ2-1; the D gene is possibly TRBD2 (5 bases). This CDR3 has 14 amino acids. CDR1 is KGHDR, CDR2 SFDVKD, per germline. V dropped 8 bases and J dropped 5 bases, with 15 bases sitting between them. The CDR3 loop is CATNAGGSNNEQFF. The CDR3 coding sequence is TGTGCCACCAACGCCGGAGGCAGCAACAATGAGCAGTTCTTC.

This chain connects TRBV6-7 to TRBJ1-6; 9 nucleotides match TRBD1. TRBV6-7 is labeled an ORF, and its function is uncertain. The CDR3 covers 20 residues. V dropped 6 bases and J dropped 7; count of bases not matched to a gene: 22. CDR3 nucleotide sequence: TGTGCCAGCAGACCTCCCCGTGCCGGACAGGGGAGGAAGGGGAATTCACCCCTCCACTTT. It specifies CASRPPRAGQGRKGNSPLHF.

Here the CDR3 DNA reads TGTGCCAGCAGTTCCGGGACAGGGGCCTCCGCGACTTTCTTT. This gives the protein CASSSGTGASATFF. This chain uses TRBV6-5 with TRBJ1-1, with 10 positions matching TRBD1. The CDR3 is 14 amino acids. Trimming removed 4 bases from V and 12 bases from J; junction bases left unmatched: 11. The germline V gene has CDR1 MNHEY and CDR2 SVGAGI.

The gene calls are TRBV5-5 and TRBJ1-1; no definite D call. CDR1 and CDR2 from the germline V gene are SGHKS and YYEKEE (reference sequence). The length of the CDR3 is 13 residues. V lost 2 bases, J lost 4 bases, and 9 bases lay in between. CDR3 coding DNA: TGTGCCAGCAGCTTCGACATAACCACTGAAGCTTTCTTT. Amino acids: CASSFDITTEAFF.

The CDR3 DNA is TGTGCCAGCAGCGTAGCCGACCGGGGGGCTAATAATTCACCCCTCCACTTT. This translates into CASSVADRGANNSPLHF. The rearrangement joins TRBV9 to TRBJ1-6, with D possibly TRBD1 on 6 matching bases. With 0 bases removed from V and 5 bases from J, the gap between germline ends came to 15 bases. CDR1 is SGDLS, CDR2 YYNGEE, per germline. CDR3 size: 17 residues.

This clone was observed a single time. V and J are TRBV7-9 and TRBJ2-7; 7 bases are a match to TRBD1. CDR3 length equals 15 residues. Trimming took 7 bases from V and 0 from J; bases not matched to a gene: 9. The germline gives CDR1 SEHNR, CDR2 FQNEAQ (reference sequence). CDR3 nucleotide sequence: TGTGCCAGCATCATGACAGGGACCAGCTCCTACGAGCAGTACTTC. This sequence encodes CASIMTGTSSYEQYF.

Here the CDR3 DNA reads TGTGCCAGCAGTCGCAGGGGCAGGGACACTGAAGCTTTCTTT. Its translation is CASSRRGRDTEAFF. V is TRBV3-1 (or the pseudogene TRBV3-2) and J is TRBJ1-1; tentatively, D is TRBD1 (6 bases). CDR3 length: 14 residues. V gave up 6 bases and J gave up 3 bases, with 14 bases separating them. Germline loops: CDR1 LGHDT, CDR2 YNNKEL (reference sequence).

The CDR3 region is CASSPREISTDTQYF. As DNA, the CDR3 is TGTGCCAGCAGCCCCCGGGAGATCAGCACAGATACGCAGTATTTT. This chain links TRBV3-1 (or the pseudogene TRBV3-2) with TRBJ2-3, with TRBD2 as a possible D gene (6 bases). The CDR3 loop spans 15 amino acids. V was pared by 4 bases and J by 0 bases, with 11 bases between. Germline V CDR1 and CDR2: LGHDT, YNNKEL (reference sequence).

The gene calls are TRBV14 and TRBJ1-4; a possible D gene is TRBD1 (5 bases). The length of the CDR3 is 14 residues. Germline V gene sequence: CDR1 SGHDN, CDR2 FVKESK. V lost 1 base and J lost 6, with 9 bases in between. The CDR3 reads CASSQGQGHEKLFF. The CDR3 DNA follows: TGTGCCAGCAGCCAAGGGCAGGGTCATGAAAAACTGTTTTTT.

The chain uses TRBV7-2 and TRBJ1-4; no reliable D call. Germline CDR1 SGHTA, CDR2 FQGNSA. V lost 1 base and J 4 bases, leaving 10 bases between the germline ends. CDR3 size: 15 residues. CDR3: CASSLGGSLNEKLFF. CDR3 DNA: TGTGCCAGCAGCTTAGGCGGCAGCCTTAATGAAAAACTGTTTTTT.

This chain uses TRBV5-1 with TRBJ2-3; weak D call: TRBD2 (7 bases). The V and J ends lost 2 bases and 0 bases respectively, with 10 bases between them. The CDR3 extends over 15 amino acids. In germline, CDR1 is SGHRS, CDR2 YFSETQ. The CDR3 sequence is CASSFAGASTDTQYF. The CDR3 DNA reads TGCGCCAGCAGCTTTGCGGGGGCCAGCACAGATACGCAGTATTTT. The variable domain in full, with the rest retrieved from reference TRBV5-1 and TRBJ2-3, is KAGVTQTPRYLIKTRGQQVTLSCSPISGHRSVSWYQQTPGQGLQFLFEYFSETQRNKGNFPGRFSGRQFSNSRSEMNVSTLELGDSALYLCASSFAGASTDTQYFGPGTRLTVL.

V and J are TRBV7-2 and TRBJ2-5, with D tentatively TRBD2 (6 bases). This CDR3 comprises 13 residues. The germline V gene encodes CDR1 SGHTA and CDR2 FQGNSA. Trimming shortened V by 1 base and J by 7 bases, and 10 bases separated the two germline ends. The CDR3 reads CASSLDPGGTQYF. The CDR3 bases are TGTGCCAGCAGCTTAGACCCCGGGGGGACCCAGTACTTC.

This chain links TRBV4-2 with TRBJ2-5; a possible D gene is TRBD2 (6 bases). CDR1 and CDR2 (germline): LGHNA, YNFKEQ. The germline V and J ends were trimmed by 3 bases and 5 bases, with 16 bases remaining between them. This CDR3 contains 15 residues. In nucleotides, the CDR3 is TGTGCCAGCAGCCACCGACTAGGAGGGGTGGAGACCCAGTACTTC. Translation gives CASSHRLGGVETQYF.

V and J are TRBV6-5 and TRBJ1-1; 7 bases align to TRBD1. CDR1 MNHEY and CDR2 SVGAGI come from the germline V gene. V was pared by 8 bases and J by 1 base, with 10 bases of the junction left unmatched. This CDR3 comprises 15 residues. CDR3 region: CASGARGRPNTEAFF. The DNA of the CDR3 is TGTGCCAGCGGAGCGAGGGGGCGTCCGAACACTGAAGCTTTCTTT.

The chain joins TRBV19 to TRBJ1-1; 9 nucleotides match TRBD1. The CDR3 consists of 14 residues. The V segment lost 9 bases and the J segment 4 bases; nucleotides outside the gene matches: 9. Germline V gene data show CDR1 as LNHDA and CDR2 as SQIVND (reference sequence). The CDR3 DNA reads as TGTGCCAGCGCCTGGGGACAGGGTGCCACTGAAGCTTTCTTT. This encodes CASAWGQGATEAFF.

The chain uses TRBV3-1 (or the pseudogene TRBV3-2) and TRBJ2-3, with unresolved D. Trimming removed 1 base at V and 1 base at J, with 6 bases between. The CDR3 runs 14 residues. In germline, CDR1 is LGHDT, CDR2 YNNKEL (reference sequence). The CDR3 region is CASSQGQGTDTQYF. DNA for the CDR3: TGTGCCAGCAGCCAAGGCCAGGGCACAGATACGCAGTATTTT.

V is TRBV7-3 and J is TRBJ2-1; the D gene is possibly TRBD1 (6 bases). CDR1 and CDR2 (germline): SGHTA, FQGTGA. With 2 bases removed from V and 5 bases from J, the gap between germline ends came to 7 bases. There are 13 residues in the CDR3. CDR3: CASSLGQNNEQFF. As DNA, the CDR3 is TGTGCCAGCAGCTTAGGACAGAACAATGAGCAGTTCTTC.

The V and J genes are TRBV4-2 and TRBJ2-3, with 10 positions matching TRBD1. Germline V gives CDR1 LGHNA, CDR2 YNFKEQ. J lost 2 bases, V lost 3 bases, and 8 bases had no gene match. The CDR3 sequence is 17 residues long. The CDR3: CASSQSPGQGSTDTQYF. The CDR3 DNA is TGTGCCAGCAGCCAGTCACCGGGACAGGGGTCCACAGATACGCAGTATTTT.